A selection of T cell receptor beta chains follows, all from one sample in a study of blood T cell repertoires in COVID-19. Sequencing was performed with immunoSEQ multiplex PCR; in TCRdb, only in-frame clones are kept and a portion is missing. Seen here are 180,000 or so clones, around 83% observed once, and the top ten hold less than 3.5%. The sequencing input was peripheral blood. All receptors come from a woman aged 25 to 39 with active or convalescent COVID-19. Each CDR3 is given with its conserved first and last residue. A D gene is named only where the DNA matches it firmly. The size field is filled for only some rows; it gives once, few, many or a size class.

j_gene | d_gene | len | v_gene | abundance | CDR3nt | CDR3aa
TRBJ1-4 | NA | 15 | TRBV28 | NA | TGTGCCAGCAGCCTGCTCACGGAACCGGGTGAAAAACTGTTTTTT | CASSLLTEPGEKLFF
TRBJ1-2 | TRBD1 | 14 | TRBV18 | NA | TGTGCCAGCTCACAAGGGGACAGAGACTATGGCTACACCTTC | CASSQGDRDYGYTF
TRBJ1-2 | NA | 13 | TRBV19 | NA | TGTGCCAGTAGTATAAGCCTAGTTGAAGGCTACACCTTC | CASSISLVEGYTF
TRBJ2-1 | TRBD1 | 11 | TRBV19 | NA | TGTGGGACAGGGAGGTTAAATGAGCAGTTCTTC | CGTGRLNEQFF
TRBJ1-4 | NA | 15 | TRBV28 | NA | TGTGCCAGCAGTTTAGTCGGGACGGAGGGACGAAAACTGTTTTTT | CASSLVGTEGRKLFF
TRBJ1-6 | NA | 14 | TRBV7-9 | NA | TGTGCCAGCAGCCGCTCAGGGGAAAGTACACCCCTCCACTTT | CASSRSGESTPLHF
TRBJ1-5 | NA | 14 | TRBV30 | NA | TGTGCCTGGAGTGACCCCCTCGAGCAACAGCCCCAGCATTTT | CAWSDPLEQQPQHF
TRBJ1-2 | NA | 14 | TRBV9 | few | TGTGCCAGCAGCCCGGCGGATGGTGGTGGTGGCTACACCTTC | CASSPADGGGGYTF
TRBJ2-5 | NA | 14 | TRBV27 | NA | TGTGCCAGCAGTTTGGCCGGGTACCAAGAGACCCAGTACTTC | CASSLAGYQETQYF
TRBJ2-2 | NA | 14 | TRBV11-2 | NA | TGTGCCAGCAGCTTACCGCTAGAGCTTGGGGAGCTGTTTTTT | CASSLPLELGELFF
TRBJ1-1 | NA | 14 | TRBV19 | NA | TGTGCCAGTATGGGTCAGGGTGGCCACACTGAAGCTTTCTTT | CASMGQGGHTEAFF
TRBJ2-1 | TRBD2 | 15 | TRBV10-3 | few | TGTGCCATCAGCACCGGGACTAGCGGCTACAATGAGCAGTTCTTC | CAISTGTSGYNEQFF
TRBJ2-2 | NA | 16 | TRBV19 | NA | TGTGCCAGTATACAATCTCGGGTATTGAACACCGGGGAGCTGTTTTTT | CASIQSRVLNTGELFF
TRBJ2-1 | TRBD2 | 17 | TRBV4-1 | NA | TGCGCCAGCAGCAGACGGACTAGCGGGAGGGCCATGAATGAGCAGTTCTTC | CASSRRTSGRAMNEQFF
TRBJ1-1 | TRBD1 | 13 | TRBV18 | few | TGTGCCAGCTCACCAGACAGGGGCACTGAAGCTTTCTTT | CASSPDRGTEAFF
TRBJ2-3 | TRBD2 | 15 | TRBV19 | once | TGTGCCAGTAGGGCTAGCGGGGGGGCCCCAGATACGCAGTATTTT | CASRASGGAPDTQYF
TRBJ1-2 | NA | 15 | TRBV19 | NA | TGTGCCAGTAGTATTGGGAGCAGGAGCCTTTATGGCTACACCTTC | CASSIGSRSLYGYTF
TRBJ1-2 | NA | 13 | TRBV28 | NA | TGTGCCAGCATTAAGACTTTTGGGTATGGCTACACCTTC | CASIKTFGYGYTF
TRBJ2-1 | TRBD2 | 16 | TRBV14 | NA | TGTGCCAGCAGCCCTCAGACTAGCGGGTACCTCAATGAGCAGTTCTTC | CASSPQTSGYLNEQFF
TRBJ1-6 | NA | 17 | TRBV12-5 | NA | TGTGCTAGTGGGGCCCAGACGACAGGCGTCCCTAAATCACCCCTCCACTTT | CASGAQTTGVPKSPLHF
TRBJ1-2 | TRBD1 | 15 | TRBV29-1 | NA | TGCAGCGCCGTTGATATGACAGGGATAGACTATGGCTACACCTTC | CSAVDMTGIDYGYTF
TRBJ2-7 | TRBD1 | 13 | TRBV10-1 | NA | TGCGCCAGCAGTGAGACATCAGGGGGCGAGCAGTACTTC | CASSETSGGEQYF
TRBJ2-7 | TRBD1 | 13 | TRBV18 | NA | TGTGCCAGCTCACCTGGGACAGGGGTCGAGCAGTACTTC | CASSPGTGVEQYF
TRBJ2-1 | NA | 12 | TRBV29-1 | NA | TGCAGCGTTTTGCTTGTCGGGAATGAGCAGTTCTTC | CSVLLVGNEQFF
TRBJ1-2 | NA | 13 | TRBV10-1 | NA | TGCGCCAGCAGCGGAGACCCCAACTATGGCTACACCTTC | CASSGDPNYGYTF
TRBJ1-1 | NA | 14 | TRBV21-1 | NA | TGTGCCAGCAGCAAAGTCCCAGGGAACACTGAAGCTTTCTTT | CASSKVPGNTEAFF
TRBJ1-6 | NA | 14 | TRBV21-1 | NA | TGTGCCAGCAGCCCCGACTCACAAAATTCACCCCTCCACTTT | CASSPDSQNSPLHF
TRBJ1-1 | NA | 15 | TRBV7-9 | NA | TGTGCCAGCAGCTTAGCTTTGGGAGGGAACACTGAAGCTTTCTTT | CASSLALGGNTEAFF
TRBJ1-1 | NA | 12 | TRBV7-8 | once | TGTGCCAGCAGCTTGCCGGGGGCTGAAGCTTTCTTT | CASSLPGAEAFF